These 12 T cell receptor beta chains originate from one sample sequenced in a study of blood T cells in healthy people across ages. The use of a sample-barcoded 5' primer and a J-beta primer mix characterized a second PCR of roughly 6 to 11 cycles. From the 5' RACE reads, TCRdb called clonotypes with MiXCR, one entry per CDR3 protein. The sample yields 1.5 million to 2 million distinct CDR3 sequences, roughly two fifths seen once. What was sequenced was blood. These receptors were taken from a human donor in good health.

The chain uses TRBV7-2 and TRBJ2-1, with TRBD2 matching 11 bases. Looked up from germline, CDR1 is SGHTA and CDR2 is FQGNSA. The CDR3 extends over 16 amino acids. The trim removed 5 bases at V and 10 bases at J, leaving 13 bases unmatched. This CDR3 reads CASSQTVAGGLREQFF. Written as DNA, the CDR3 is TGTGCCAGCAGCCAAACCGTAGCGGGGGGGCTGCGCGAGCAGTTCTTC.

Ten or more counts support this clonotype. Germline and junction disagree at one end, which may indicate a read error. CDR3 residues: CASSLEGGGDTQYF. The CDR3 region has the DNA TGTGCCAGCAGCTTAGAGGGGGGTGGAGATACGCAGTATTTT. V and J are TRBV5-1 and TRBJ2-3; D may be TRBD1 or TRBD2 (6 bases each). Germline CDR1 and CDR2: SGHRS and YFSETQ. The CDR3 loop spans 14 amino acids.

This clonotype was counted only a few times. The chain recombines TRBV7-2 with TRBJ1-2, with TRBD1 identical over 7 bases. This CDR3 comprises 14 residues. Germline V lookup: CDR1 SGHTA, CDR2 FQGNSA. Trimming at V came to 5 bases and at J to 5 bases, leaving 8 bases not matched to a gene. The CDR3 is CASSPGPGQYGYTF. The CDR3 bases are TGTGCCAGCAGCCCCGGGCCGGGACAGTATGGCTACACCTTC.

The chain has TRBV28 and TRBJ2-3; 10 positions agree with TRBD2. The CDR3 spans 15 residues. With V trimmed by 6 bases and J by 4 bases, 7 bases remained unmatched. CDR1 is MDHEN, CDR2 SYDVKM, per germline. The CDR3 DNA reads TGTGCCAGCAGATTAGCGGGGGGCAGGGCAGATACGCAGTATTTT. This codes for CASRLAGGRADTQYF.

The chain carries TRBV27 and TRBJ1-2; maybe TRBD1 (5 bases). Trimming removed 0 bases at V and 3 bases at J, with 17 bases between. CDR1 is MNHEY and CDR2 is SMNVEV in the germline V gene (reference sequence). The CDR3 is made up of 17 amino acids. CDR3 DNA sequence: TGTGCCAGCAGTTTATCTGGATCGGGGGTGGGGGACTATGGCTACACCTTC. It codes for CASSLSGSGVGDYGYTF.

The chain couples TRBV20-1 to TRBJ2-1, with D tentatively TRBD2 (5 bases). CDR1 and CDR2 (germline): DFQATT, SNEGSKA (reference sequence). The V gene lost 8 bases and the J gene lost 3 bases, with 14 bases spanning the gap. This CDR3 contains 13 residues. In nucleotides, the CDR3 is TGCAGTTTTAGCGAGTCCGACTACAATGAGCAGTTCTTC. Its translation: CSFSESDYNEQFF.

The chain links TRBV5-1 to TRBJ2-7, with TRBD1 matching 9 bases. With 5 bases clipped from V and 5 bases from J, the junction kept 11 bases outside the gene matches. From germline, CDR1 is SGHRS and CDR2 YFSETQ. The length of the CDR3 is 15 residues. The CDR3 protein is CASRPPGQGGNEQYF. CDR3 bases: TGCGCCAGCAGGCCGCCGGGACAGGGAGGCAACGAGCAGTACTTC.

Turning to this clonotype: Just one base apart from a much larger clone, this may be a read error. The chain combines TRBV11-2 with TRBJ2-3, with D uncertain. The CDR3 is 12 amino acids. CDR1 and CDR2 from the germline V gene are SGHAT and FQNNGV. The DNA of the CDR3 is TGTACCAGCAGCATAAGGCCAGATACGCAGTATTTT. Its protein product is CTSSIRPDTQYF.

Ten or more counts support this clonotype. The chain carries TRBV6-2 or TRBV6-3 and TRBJ2-7; D not resolved. The length of the CDR3 is 13 residues. Germline V lookup: CDR1 MNHEY, CDR2 SVGEGT. Trimming shortened V by 4 bases and J by 2 bases, and 9 bases separated the two germline ends. DNA for the CDR3: TGTGCCAGCAGTTCCACAAGGACCTACGAGCAGTACTTC. Its protein product is CASSSTRTYEQYF.

The rearrangement uses TRBV6-2 or TRBV6-3 and TRBJ1-1, with a weak D call TRBD1 (5 bases). The CDR3 contains 12 residues. Per germline, CDR1 MNHEY and CDR2 SVGEGT. V was shortened by 2 bases and J by 8 bases, with 9 bases between the two germline ends. The CDR3 region has the DNA TGTGCCAGCAGTTACCCGACAGCAGAAGCTTTCTTT. Amino acid sequence: CASSYPTAEAFF.

This clonotype was seen only a few times. This chain links TRBV12-3 or TRBV12-4 with TRBJ2-1; tentatively, D is TRBD2 (5 bases). The ends were cut back, 7 bases at V and 8 bases at J, with 9 bases in the middle. This CDR3 is built from 11 residues. CDR3 protein: CASTTRDEQFF. CDR3 nucleotides: TGTGCCAGCACTACTAGAGATGAGCAGTTCTTC.

The chain carries TRBV6-2 or TRBV6-3 and TRBJ2-1; 9 bases are shared with TRBD1. After removal of 2 bases from V and 8 bases from J, the junction contained 7 bases not matched to a gene. The CDR3 length is 15 residues. Germline V lookup: CDR1 MNHEY, CDR2 SVGEGT. This CDR3 reads CASSYGGTGSDEQFF. In nucleotides, the CDR3 is TGTGCCAGCAGTTACGGTGGGACAGGGTCCGATGAGCAGTTCTTC.